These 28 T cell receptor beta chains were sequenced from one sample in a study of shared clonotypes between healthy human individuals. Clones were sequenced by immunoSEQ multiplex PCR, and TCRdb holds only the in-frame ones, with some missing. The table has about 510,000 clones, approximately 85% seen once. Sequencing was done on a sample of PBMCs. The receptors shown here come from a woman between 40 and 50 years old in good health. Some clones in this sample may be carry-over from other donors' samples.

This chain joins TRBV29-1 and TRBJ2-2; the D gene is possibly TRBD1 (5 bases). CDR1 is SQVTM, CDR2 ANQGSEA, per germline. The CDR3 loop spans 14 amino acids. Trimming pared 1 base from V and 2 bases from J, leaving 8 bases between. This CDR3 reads CSVEVGRNTGELFF. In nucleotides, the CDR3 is TGCAGCGTTGAAGTGGGGCGCAACACCGGGGAGCTGTTTTTT.

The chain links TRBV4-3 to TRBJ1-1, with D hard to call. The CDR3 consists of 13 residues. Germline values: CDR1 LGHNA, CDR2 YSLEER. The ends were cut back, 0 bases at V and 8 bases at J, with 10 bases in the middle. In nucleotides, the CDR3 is TGCGCCAGCAGCCAAGATGGGGTCAGGGAAGCTTTCTTT. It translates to CASSQDGVREAFF.

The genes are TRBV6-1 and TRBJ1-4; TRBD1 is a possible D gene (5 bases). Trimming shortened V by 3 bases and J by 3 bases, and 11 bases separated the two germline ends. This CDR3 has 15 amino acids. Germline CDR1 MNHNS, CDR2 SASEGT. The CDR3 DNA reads TGTGCCAGCAGTGATACAGGAGAACCTAATGAAAAACTGTTTTTT. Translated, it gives CASSDTGEPNEKLFF.

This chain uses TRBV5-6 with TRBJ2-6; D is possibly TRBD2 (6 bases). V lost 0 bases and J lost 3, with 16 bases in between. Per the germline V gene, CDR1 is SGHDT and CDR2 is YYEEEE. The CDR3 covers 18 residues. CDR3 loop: CASSLGFSGYYGANVLTF. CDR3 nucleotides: TGTGCCAGCAGCTTGGGGTTTAGCGGATACTATGGGGCCAACGTCCTGACTTTC.

The CDR3 loop is CASSVSYANNEQFF. The CDR3 DNA follows: TGTGCCAGCAGTGTTAGTTATGCGAACAATGAGCAGTTCTTC. The chain employs TRBV2 and TRBJ2-1; D call uncertain. The CDR3 covers 14 residues. Germline CDR1 and CDR2: SNHLY and FYNNEI. The V end lost 4 bases, the J end lost 5 bases, and 12 bases lay between the germline ends.

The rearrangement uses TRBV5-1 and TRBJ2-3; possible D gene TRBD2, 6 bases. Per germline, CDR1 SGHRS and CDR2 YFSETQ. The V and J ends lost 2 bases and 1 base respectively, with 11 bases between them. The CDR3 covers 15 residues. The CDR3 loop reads CASSLWEAGTDTQYF. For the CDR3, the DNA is TGCGCCAGCAGCTTATGGGAGGCGGGCACAGATACGCAGTATTTT.

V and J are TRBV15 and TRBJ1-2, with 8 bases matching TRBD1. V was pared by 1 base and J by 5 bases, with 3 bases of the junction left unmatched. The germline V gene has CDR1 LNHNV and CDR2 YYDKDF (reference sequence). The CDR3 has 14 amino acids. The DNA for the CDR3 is TGTGCCACCAGCAGAGGGACAGGGTATTATGGCTACACCTTC. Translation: CATSRGTGYYGYTF.

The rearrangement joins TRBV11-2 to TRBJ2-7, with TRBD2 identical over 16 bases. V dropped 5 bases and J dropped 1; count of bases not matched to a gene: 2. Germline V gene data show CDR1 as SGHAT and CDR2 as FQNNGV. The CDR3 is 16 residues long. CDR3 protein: CASSPGLAGGSYEQYF. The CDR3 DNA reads TGTGCCAGCAGCCCGGGACTAGCGGGAGGGTCCTACGAGCAGTACTTC.

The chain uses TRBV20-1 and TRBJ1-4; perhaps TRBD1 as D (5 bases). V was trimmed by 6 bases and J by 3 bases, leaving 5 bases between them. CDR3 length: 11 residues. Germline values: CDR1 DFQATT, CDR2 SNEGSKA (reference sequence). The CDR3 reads CSAGANEKLFF. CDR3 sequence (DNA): TGCAGTGCAGGGGCTAATGAAAAACTGTTTTTT.

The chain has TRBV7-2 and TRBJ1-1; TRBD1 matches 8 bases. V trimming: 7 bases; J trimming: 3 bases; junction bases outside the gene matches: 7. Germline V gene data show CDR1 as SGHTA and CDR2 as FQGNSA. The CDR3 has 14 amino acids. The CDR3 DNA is TGTGCCAGCATCCCTGACAGGGGTGACACTGAAGCTTTCTTT. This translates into CASIPDRGDTEAFF.

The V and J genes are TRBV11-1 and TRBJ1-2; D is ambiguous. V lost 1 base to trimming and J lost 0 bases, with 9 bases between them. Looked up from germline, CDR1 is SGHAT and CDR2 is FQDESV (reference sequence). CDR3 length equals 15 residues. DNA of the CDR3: TGTGCCAGCAGCTTAGGCGGACCGGCTAACTATGGCTACACCTTC. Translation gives CASSLGGPANYGYTF.

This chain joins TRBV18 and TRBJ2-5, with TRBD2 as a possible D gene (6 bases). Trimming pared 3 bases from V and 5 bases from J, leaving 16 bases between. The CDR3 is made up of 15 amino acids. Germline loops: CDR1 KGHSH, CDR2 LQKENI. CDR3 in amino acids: CASSPAMEGAETQYF. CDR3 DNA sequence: TGTGCCAGCTCACCTGCAATGGAGGGCGCGGAGACCCAGTACTTC.

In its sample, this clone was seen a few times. The CDR3 DNA sequence: TGTGCCAGCAGCGTAGGGAGTAGGTCGAATCAGCCCCAGCATTTT. Protein product: CASSVGSRSNQPQHF. The chain employs TRBV9 and TRBJ1-5; D is unresolved. V was clipped by 0 bases and J by 4 bases, with 11 bases between them. This CDR3 region has 15 residues. The germline gives CDR1 SGDLS, CDR2 YYNGEE.

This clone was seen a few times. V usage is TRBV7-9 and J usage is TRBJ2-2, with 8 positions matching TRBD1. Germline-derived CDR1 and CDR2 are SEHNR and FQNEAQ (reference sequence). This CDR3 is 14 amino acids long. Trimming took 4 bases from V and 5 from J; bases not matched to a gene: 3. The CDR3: CASSSQGETGELFF. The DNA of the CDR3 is TGTGCCAGCAGCTCACAGGGGGAAACCGGGGAGCTGTTTTTT.

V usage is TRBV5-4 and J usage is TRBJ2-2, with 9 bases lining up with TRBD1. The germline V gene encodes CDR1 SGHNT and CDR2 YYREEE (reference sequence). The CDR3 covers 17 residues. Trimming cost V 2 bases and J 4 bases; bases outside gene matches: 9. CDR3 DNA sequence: TGTGCCAGCAGCTTTAGTGGGACAGGGCTAGGCACCGGGGAGCTGTTTTTT. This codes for CASSFSGTGLGTGELFF.

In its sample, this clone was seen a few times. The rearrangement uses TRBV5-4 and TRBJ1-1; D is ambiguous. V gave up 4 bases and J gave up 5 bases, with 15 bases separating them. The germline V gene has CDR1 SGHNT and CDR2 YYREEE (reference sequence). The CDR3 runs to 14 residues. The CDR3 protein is CASSTGPGRTEAFF. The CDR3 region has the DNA TGTGCCAGCAGCACCGGGCCCGGAAGGACTGAAGCTTTCTTT.

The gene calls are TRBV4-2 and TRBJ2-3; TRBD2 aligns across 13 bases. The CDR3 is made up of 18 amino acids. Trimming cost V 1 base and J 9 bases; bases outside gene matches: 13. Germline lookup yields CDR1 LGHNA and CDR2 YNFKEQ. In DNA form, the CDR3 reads TGTGCCAGCAGCCAAGGTACTAGCGGGAGGGCCGACAGAGAGACGCAGTATTTT. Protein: CASSQGTSGRADRETQYF.

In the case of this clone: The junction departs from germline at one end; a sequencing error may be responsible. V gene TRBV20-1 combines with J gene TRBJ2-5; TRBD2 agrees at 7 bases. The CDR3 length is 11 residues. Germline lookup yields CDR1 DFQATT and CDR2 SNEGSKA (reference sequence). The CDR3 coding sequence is TGCAGTGTTCAAGACATAGCGGGCCAACACTTC. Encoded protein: CSVQDIAGQHF.

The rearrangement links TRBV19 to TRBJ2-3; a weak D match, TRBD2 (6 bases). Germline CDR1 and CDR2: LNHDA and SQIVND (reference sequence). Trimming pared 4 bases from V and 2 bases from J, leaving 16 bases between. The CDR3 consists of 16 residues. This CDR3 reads CASSSPWRGHTDTQYF. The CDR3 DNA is TGTGCCAGTAGTAGTCCATGGCGGGGTCACACAGATACGCAGTATTTT.

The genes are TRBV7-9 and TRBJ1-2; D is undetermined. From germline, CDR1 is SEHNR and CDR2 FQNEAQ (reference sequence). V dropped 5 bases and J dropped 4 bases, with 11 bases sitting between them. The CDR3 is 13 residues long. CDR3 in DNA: TGTGCCAGCAGCCCGTCCCTCAGCTATGGCTACACCTTC. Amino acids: CASSPSLSYGYTF.

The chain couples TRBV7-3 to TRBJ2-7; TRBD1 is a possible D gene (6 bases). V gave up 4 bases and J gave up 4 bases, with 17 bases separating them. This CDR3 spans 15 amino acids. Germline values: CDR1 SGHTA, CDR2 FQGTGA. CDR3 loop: CASSYSPGTPYEQYF. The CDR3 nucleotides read TGTGCCAGCAGCTACTCCCCCGGGACACCGTACGAGCAGTACTTC.

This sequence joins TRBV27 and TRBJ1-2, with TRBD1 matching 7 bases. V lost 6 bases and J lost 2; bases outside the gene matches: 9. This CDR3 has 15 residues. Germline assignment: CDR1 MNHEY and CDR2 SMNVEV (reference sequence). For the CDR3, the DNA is TGTGCCAGCAGCCCCAACAGGGGTAGGAACTATGGCTACACCTTC. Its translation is CASSPNRGRNYGYTF.

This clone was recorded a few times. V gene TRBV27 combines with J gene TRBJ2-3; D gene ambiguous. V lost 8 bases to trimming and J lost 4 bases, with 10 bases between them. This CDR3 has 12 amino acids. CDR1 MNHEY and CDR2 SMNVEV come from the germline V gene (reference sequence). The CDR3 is CASRTVPDTQYF. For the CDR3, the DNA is TGTGCCAGCCGTACCGTCCCAGATACGCAGTATTTT.

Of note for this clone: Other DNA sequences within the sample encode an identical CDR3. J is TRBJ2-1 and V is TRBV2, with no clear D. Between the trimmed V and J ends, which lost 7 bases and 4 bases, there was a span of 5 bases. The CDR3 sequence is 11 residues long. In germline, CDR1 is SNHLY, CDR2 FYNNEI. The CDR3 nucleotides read TGTGCCAGCACAGAATACAATGAGCAGTTCTTC. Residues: CASTEYNEQFF.

The CDR3 is CASSLEGSNTGELFF. DNA of the CDR3: TGTGCCAGCAGCTTAGAAGGTTCAAACACCGGGGAGCTGTTTTTT. This sequence joins TRBV7-3 and TRBJ2-2; D uncertain. CDR3 length equals 15 residues. The germline V gene encodes CDR1 SGHTA and CDR2 FQGTGA. Trimming stripped 2 bases from V and 2 bases from J, with 9 bases between.

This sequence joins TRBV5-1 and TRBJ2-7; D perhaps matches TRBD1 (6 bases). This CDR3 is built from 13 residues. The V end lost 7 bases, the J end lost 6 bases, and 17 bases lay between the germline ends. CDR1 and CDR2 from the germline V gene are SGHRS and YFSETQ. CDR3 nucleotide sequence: TGCGCCAGCGGCCTACAGGGTGGTGGCGAGCAGTACTTC. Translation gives CASGLQGGGEQYF.

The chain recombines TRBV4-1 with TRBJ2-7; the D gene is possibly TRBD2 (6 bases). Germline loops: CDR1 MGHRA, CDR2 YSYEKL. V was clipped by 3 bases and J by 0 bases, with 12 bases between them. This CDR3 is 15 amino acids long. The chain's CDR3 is CASSQVADPSYEQYF. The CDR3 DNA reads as TGCGCCAGCAGCCAGGTAGCGGATCCCTCCTACGAGCAGTACTTC.

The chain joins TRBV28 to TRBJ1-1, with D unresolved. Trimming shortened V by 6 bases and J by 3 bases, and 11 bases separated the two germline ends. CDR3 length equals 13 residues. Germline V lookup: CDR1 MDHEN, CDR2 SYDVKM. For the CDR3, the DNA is TGTGCCAGCAGCCCTGAAAGGGACACTGAAGCTTTCTTT. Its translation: CASSPERDTEAFF.